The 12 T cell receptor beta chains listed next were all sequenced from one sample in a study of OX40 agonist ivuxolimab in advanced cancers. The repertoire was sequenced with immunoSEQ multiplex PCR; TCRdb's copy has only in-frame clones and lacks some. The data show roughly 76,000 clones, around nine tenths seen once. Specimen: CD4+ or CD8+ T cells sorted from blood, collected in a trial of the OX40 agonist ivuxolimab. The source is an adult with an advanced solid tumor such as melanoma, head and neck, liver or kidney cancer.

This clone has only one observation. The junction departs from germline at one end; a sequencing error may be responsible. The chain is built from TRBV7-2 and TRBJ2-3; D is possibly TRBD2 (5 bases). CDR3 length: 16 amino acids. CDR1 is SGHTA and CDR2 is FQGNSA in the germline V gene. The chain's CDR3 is CASSLATVLTASTQYF. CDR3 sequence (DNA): TGTGCCAGCAGCCTAGCTACGGTCTTAACAGCATCTACGCAGTATTTT. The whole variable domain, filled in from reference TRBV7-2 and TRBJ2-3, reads GAGVSQSPSNKVTEKGKDVELRCDPISGHTALYWYRQSLGQGLEFLIYFQGNSAPDKSGLPSDRFSAERTGGSVSTLTIQRTQQEDSAVYLCASSLATVLTASTQYFGPGTRLTVL.

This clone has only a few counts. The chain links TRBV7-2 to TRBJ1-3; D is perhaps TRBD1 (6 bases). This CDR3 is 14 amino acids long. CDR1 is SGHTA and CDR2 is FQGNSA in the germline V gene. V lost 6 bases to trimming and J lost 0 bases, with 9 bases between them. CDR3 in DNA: TGTGCCAGCAGAACAGGGACCTCTGGAAACACCATATATTTT. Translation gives CASRTGTSGNTIYF.

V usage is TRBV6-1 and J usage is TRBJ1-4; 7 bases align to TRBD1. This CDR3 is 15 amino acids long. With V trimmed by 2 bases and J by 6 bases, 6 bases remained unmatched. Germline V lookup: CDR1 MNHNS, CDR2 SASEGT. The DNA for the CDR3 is TGTGCCAGCAGTGAATCGGACAGGTGGTATGAAAAACTGTTTTTT. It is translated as CASSESDRWYEKLFF.

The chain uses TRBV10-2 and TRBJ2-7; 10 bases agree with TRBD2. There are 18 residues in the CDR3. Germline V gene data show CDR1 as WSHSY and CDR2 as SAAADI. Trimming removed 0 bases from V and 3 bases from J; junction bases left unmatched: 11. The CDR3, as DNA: TGCGCCAGCAGTGAGTCAGGGGCGCTAGCGGGAGTTTACTACGAGCAGTACTTC. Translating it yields CASSESGALAGVYYEQYF.

CDR3 sequence: CASSPQGRETQYF. The DNA for the CDR3 is TGTGCCAGCAGCCCACAGGGCCGGGAGACCCAGTACTTC. This sequence joins TRBV7-2 and TRBJ2-5; possibly TRBD1 for D (6 bases). V lost 5 bases, J lost 5 bases, and 12 bases lay in between. Germline assignment: CDR1 SGHTA and CDR2 FQGNSA. This CDR3 has 13 amino acids.

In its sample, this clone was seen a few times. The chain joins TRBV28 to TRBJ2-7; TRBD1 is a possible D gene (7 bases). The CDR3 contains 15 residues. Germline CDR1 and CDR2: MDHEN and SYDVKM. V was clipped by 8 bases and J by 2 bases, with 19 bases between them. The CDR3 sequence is CASHQGGVGPYEQYF. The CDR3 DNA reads TGTGCCAGCCACCAGGGGGGAGTAGGGCCCTACGAGCAGTACTTC.

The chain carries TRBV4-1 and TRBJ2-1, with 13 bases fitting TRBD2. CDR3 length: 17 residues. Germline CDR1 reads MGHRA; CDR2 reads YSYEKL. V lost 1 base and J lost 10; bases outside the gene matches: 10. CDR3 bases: TGCGCCAGCAGCCAAGCGGGACTAGCGGGATCCCCTAGAGAGCAGTTCTTC. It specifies CASSQAGLAGSPREQFF.

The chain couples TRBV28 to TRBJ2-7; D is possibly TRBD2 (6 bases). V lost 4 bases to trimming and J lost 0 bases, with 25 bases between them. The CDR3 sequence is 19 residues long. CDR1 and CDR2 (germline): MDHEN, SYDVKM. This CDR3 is CASSSQSGPASAFSYEQYF. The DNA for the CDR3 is TGTGCCAGCAGTTCCCAGTCTGGACCTGCTAGCGCATTCTCCTACGAGCAGTACTTC.

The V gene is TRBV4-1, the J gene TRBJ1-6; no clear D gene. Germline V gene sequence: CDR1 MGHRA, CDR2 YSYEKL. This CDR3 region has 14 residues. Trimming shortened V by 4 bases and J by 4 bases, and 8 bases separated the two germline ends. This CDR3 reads CASSLDIYNSPLHF. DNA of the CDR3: TGCGCCAGCAGCCTCGACATTTATAATTCACCCCTCCACTTT.

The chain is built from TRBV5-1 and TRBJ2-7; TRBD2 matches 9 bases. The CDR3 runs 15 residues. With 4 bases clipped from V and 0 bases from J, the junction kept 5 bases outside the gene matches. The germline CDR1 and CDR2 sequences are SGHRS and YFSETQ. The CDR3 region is CASSPAGGGSYEQYF. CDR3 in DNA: TGCGCCAGCAGCCCAGCGGGGGGAGGCTCCTACGAGCAGTACTTC.

The CDR3 loop reads CASPYKSPADSYNEQFF. The CDR3 nucleotides read TGTGCCAGCCCCTATAAGTCTCCAGCGGATTCCTACAATGAGCAGTTCTTC. The genes are TRBV6-8 and TRBJ2-1; weak D call: TRBD2 (5 bases). Germline V gene sequence: CDR1 MNHGY, CDR2 SAAAGT. The CDR3 is made up of 17 amino acids. With 8 bases removed from V and 1 base from J, the gap between germline ends came to 21 bases.

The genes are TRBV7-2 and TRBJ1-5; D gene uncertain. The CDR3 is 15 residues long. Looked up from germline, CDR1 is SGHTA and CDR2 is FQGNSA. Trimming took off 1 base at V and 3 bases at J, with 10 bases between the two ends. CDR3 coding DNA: TGTGCCAGCAGCTTAGATGGCGCAGTCAATCAGCCCCAGCATTTT. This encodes CASSLDGAVNQPQHF.